This T cell receptor (beta chain) is from a study of cytomegalovirus exposure and HLA in healthy donors. Here immunoSEQ multiplex PCR was the method, and the copy in TCRdb shows in-frame clones only, minus some. Here the sample spans about 200,000 clones, roughly 85% being singletons. Regarding this clone: Its antigen is currently unknown.

Among the 90 to 150 subjects of the validation cohort, separate from the roughly 600-subject first cohort, were the donors. Study-level points and caveats: Investigators reported 164 TCR beta chains as tied to cytomegalovirus. Cytomegalovirus status was reportedly diagnosed by the classifier with high specificity and sensitivity.

Germline CDR1 is MNHNY and CDR2 is SVGAGI (reference sequence). The CDR3 totals 14 residues. Trimming removed 5 bases from V and 5 bases from J, with 15 bases in between. The sample consisted of PBMCs. J is TRBJ1-1 and V is TRBV6-6; D call uncertain. This clonotype was obtained from a woman in her late teens or twenties in good health and CMV-seronegative. The CDR3, as DNA: TGTGCCAGCAGTCTCTCCGGGCGAGGAACTGAAGCTTTCTTT. Residues: CASSLSGRGTEAFF.